These 23 T cell receptor beta chains came from one sample sequenced in a study of immune characterization of retroperitoneal liposarcoma. TCRdb analysed the PCR reads with MiXCR anew, one entry per CDR3 protein. The sample has under 11,000 distinct CDR3 sequences; roughly half are singletons. The sequencing input was tumor tissue. These receptors came from a female donor with retroperitoneal liposarcoma.

In its sample, this clonotype was seen once. With a much larger clone just one base away, this may be a read error. V gene TRBV7-3 combines with J gene TRBJ2-1; TRBD1 aligns across 7 bases. This CDR3 region has 15 residues. Per germline, CDR1 SGHTA and CDR2 FQGTGA. The CDR3 nucleotides are TGTGCCAGCAGCTTAACAGGGACAGACTACAATGAGCAGTTATTC. Translation: CASSLTGTDYNEQLF.

This clonotype has a handful of counts. The V call is TRBV12-3 or TRBV12-4, the J call TRBJ2-1, with D tentatively TRBD1 (7 bases). The CDR3 runs 13 residues. The V and J ends lost 10 bases and 13 bases respectively, with 23 bases between them. CDR3 loop: CATRQGEEETQFF. As DNA, the CDR3 is TGTGCCACCCGCCAGGGGGAGGAGGAGACCCAGTTCTTC.

With respect to this clonotype: The germline gene is not matched at one end of the junction; a read error may be the cause. The chain recombines TRBV7-2 with TRBJ2-7; D may be TRBD1 (6 bases). The CDR3 runs to 15 residues. CDR1 and CDR2 (germline): SGHTA, FQGNSA. CDR3 protein: CASGFSRTDSYEQYF. The CDR3 bases are TGTGCCAGCGGCTTCTCCCGGACAGACTCCTACGAGCAGTACTTC.

The table lists this clonotype with a count of one. The rearrangement joins TRBV6-8 to TRBJ2-5, with 8 bases lining up with TRBD1. The V segment lost 8 bases and the J segment 5 bases; nucleotides outside the gene matches: 4. This CDR3 is built from 12 residues. CDR1 is MNHGY, CDR2 SAAAGT, per germline. The CDR3 protein is CASGWDRETQYF. The CDR3 nucleotides are TGTGCCAGCGGGTGGGACAGGGAGACCCAGTACTTC.

The rearrangement links TRBV27 to TRBJ2-2, with TRBD1 matching over 8 bases. The CDR3 extends over 13 amino acids. Trimming removed 6 bases from V and 6 bases from J; junction bases left unmatched: 3. Looked up from germline, CDR1 is MNHEY and CDR2 is SMNVEV (reference sequence). The CDR3 DNA sequence: TGTGCCAGCAGGACAGGGGATGCCGGGGAGCTGTTTTTT. Translating it yields CASRTGDAGELFF.

The V call is TRBV27, the J call TRBJ2-1; D remains unclear. CDR1 and CDR2 from the germline V gene are MNHEY and SMNVEV (reference sequence). Trimming pared 3 bases from V and 9 bases from J, leaving 15 bases between. The CDR3 runs 14 residues. Here the CDR3 reads CASSFLLSRSEQFF. DNA for the CDR3: TGTGCCAGCAGTTTTTTACTTAGCCGCAGTGAGCAGTTCTTC.

On this clonotype itself: Given the absence of the conserved phenylalanine or tryptophan at the CDR3 end, a read error is likely. The limits of the CDR3 on the DNA are not certain, so only TCRdb's listed CDR3 is given. The chain recombines TRBV6-1 with TRBJ2-3; the D call TRBD1 from the table was never checked on the DNA. The CDR3 is 15 amino acids long, termini counted. Per germline, CDR1 MNHNS and CDR2 SASEGT. The CDR3 loop is CASRRGTGGKETQYL.

This clonotype was seen only once. This chain connects TRBV12-3 or TRBV12-4 to TRBJ2-5; TRBD2 matches at 8 bases. V shed 8 bases and J 3 bases; nucleotides not matched to a gene: 5. The CDR3 contains 13 residues. The CDR3 region is CASVLSGEETQYF. In DNA, the CDR3 is TGTGCCAGCGTCCTTAGCGGGGAAGAGACCCAGTACTTC.

By proportion, this clonotype is medium-sized. The genes are TRBV6-1 and TRBJ2-1, with D uncertain. The CDR3 consists of 13 residues. Looked up from germline, CDR1 is MNHNS and CDR2 is SASEGT. Trimming stripped 5 bases from V and 5 bases from J, with 10 bases between. CDR3 in amino acids: CASSYTWNNEQFF. CDR3 sequence (DNA): TGTGCCAGCAGTTATACGTGGAACAATGAGCAGTTCTTC.

The chain links TRBV6-1 to TRBJ2-3; tentative D call: TRBD2 (5 bases). Trimming took 6 bases from V and 8 from J, leaving 15 bases between them. CDR3 size: 13 residues. From germline, CDR1 is MNHNS and CDR2 SASEGT. The CDR3 DNA reads TGTGCCAGCAGGAGGGCGGAAACCCCTACGCAGTATTTT. Translation gives CASRRAETPTQYF.

The chain carries TRBV10-1 and TRBJ2-1, with a possible D match to TRBD1 (5 bases). Germline assignment: CDR1 WNHNN and CDR2 SYGVQD (reference sequence). CDR3 size: 16 residues. The V end was cut by 3 bases, the J end by 4 bases, with 16 bases between. CDR3 in DNA: TGCGCCAGCAGTGATATTTGGACAACCGATTACAATGAGCAGTTCTTC. This sequence encodes CASSDIWTTDYNEQFF.

The CDR3: CASSESYIHQETQYF. In DNA, the CDR3 is TGTGCCAGCAGTGAATCATATATTCACCAAGAGACCCAGTACTTC. The J gene is TRBJ2-5, the V gene TRBV6-1; D is undetermined. The CDR3 sequence is 15 residues long. V gave up 2 bases and J gave up 0 bases, with 10 bases separating them. Germline V gene data show CDR1 as MNHNS and CDR2 as SASEGT.

The rearrangement joins TRBV27 to TRBJ2-1; D may correspond to TRBD1 or TRBD2 (5 bases each). V shed 3 bases and J shed 5 bases, with 11 bases lying between them. The CDR3 sequence is 14 residues long. Germline CDR1 is MNHEY and CDR2 is SMNVEV (reference sequence). The CDR3 loop reads CASSFGGVDNEQFF. The CDR3 bases are TGTGCCAGCAGTTTTGGGGGAGTGGACAATGAGCAGTTCTTC.

This chain uses TRBV6-5 with TRBJ2-1; 7 bases are a match to TRBD2. The end of the DNA is better explained by TRBJ2-5, so the J call may be wrong. The germline gives CDR1 MNHEY, CDR2 SVGAGI. The CDR3 contains 17 residues. CDR3 in amino acids: CASSYSNLAEFQETQYF. CDR3 sequence (DNA): TGTGCCAGCAGTTACTCGAACCTAGCGGAGTTTCAAGAGACCCAGTACTTC.

This clonotype was counted once. The chain recombines TRBV6-1 with TRBJ2-1, with 8 positions matching TRBD2. Near its end, the DNA agrees better with TRBJ2-7, so the J call may be wrong. The CDR3 sequence is 14 residues long. CDR1 and CDR2 from the germline V gene are MNHNS and SASEGT. CDR3 amino acids: CASSGVAGFYEQYF. DNA of the CDR3: TGTGCCAGCAGTGGAGTAGCGGGATTCTACGAGCAGTACTTC.

The V call is TRBV6-2 or TRBV6-3, the J call TRBJ2-3, with D perhaps being TRBD1 or TRBD2 (5 bases each). The J call is doubtful: the DNA matches TRBJ2-7 better. Per the germline V gene, CDR1 is MNHEY and CDR2 is SVGEGT. The CDR3 has 12 amino acids. The DNA of the CDR3 is TGTGCCAGCCGCTGGGGGTACAATGAGCAGTACTTC. It specifies CASRWGYNEQYF.

This clonotype is medium-sized in the sample. The V call is TRBV7-8, the J call TRBJ2-5, with 11 bases that match TRBD2. The J call is uncertain, as TRBJ2-7 better fits the DNA end. This CDR3 is 16 amino acids long. Germline CDR1 is SGHVS and CDR2 is FQNEAQ. This CDR3 is CASRMYTSGRIYEQYF. The CDR3 DNA reads TGTGCCAGCAGGATGTACACTAGCGGGAGAATCTACGAGCAGTACTTC.

This sequence joins TRBV7-2 and TRBJ2-1, with 8 positions matching TRBD1. The DNA end favors TRBJ2-7, so the J call may be wrong. The CDR3 sequence is 15 residues long. Germline CDR1 SGHTA, CDR2 FQGNSA. The DNA of the CDR3 is TGTGCCAGCAGCTTACCGGGACAGGTGTCCTACGAGCAGTACTTC. Protein sequence: CASSLPGQVSYEQYF.

This chain connects TRBV6-1 to TRBJ1-2, with D perhaps matching TRBD1 (6 bases). Between the trimmed V and J ends, which lost 5 bases and 5 bases, there was a span of 12 bases. Germline CDR1 and CDR2: MNHNS and SASEGT. The CDR3 consists of 13 residues. CDR3 region: CASSNRDWYGYTF. In DNA form, the CDR3 reads TGTGCCAGCAGTAACAGGGATTGGTATGGCTACACCTTC.

V is TRBV6-1 and J is TRBJ2-2, with 9 positions matching TRBD1. The length of the CDR3 is 15 residues. J lost 7 bases, V lost 5 bases, and 8 bases had no gene match. CDR1 and CDR2 (germline): MNHNS, SASEGT. This CDR3 reads CASSRTGGEVGELFF. In DNA form, the CDR3 reads TGTGCCAGCAGTCGCACAGGGGGCGAGGTCGGGGAGCTGTTTTTT.

This rearrangement joins TRBV6-1 to TRBJ2-3; D is perhaps TRBD2 (5 bases). Germline V lookup: CDR1 MNHNS, CDR2 SASEGT. The V and J ends lost 8 bases and 3 bases respectively, with 21 bases between them. This CDR3 has 16 residues. Written as DNA, the CDR3 is TGTGCCAGCCCCCGTTCCCTTAGCGTTCAGACAGATACGCAGTATTTT. Its protein is CASPRSLSVQTDTQYF.

The rearrangement joins TRBV7-3 to TRBJ2-1; no definite D call. Germline V gene data show CDR1 as SGHTA and CDR2 as FQGTGA. The CDR3 is 14 residues long. V was clipped by 2 bases and J by 6 bases, with 11 bases between them. The CDR3 spells CASSLGSSSNEQFF. DNA for the CDR3: TGTGCCAGCAGCTTAGGATCGAGTAGCAATGAGCAGTTCTTC.

This rearrangement joins TRBV6-1 to TRBJ2-1, with 8 bases that match TRBD2. CDR3 size: 16 residues. V shed 6 bases and J 9 bases; nucleotides not matched to a gene: 16. Germline CDR1 MNHNS, CDR2 SASEGT. The CDR3 DNA reads TGTGCCAGCAGCGACGGCCAAAGCGGGAGCCTCGGTGAGCAGTTCTTC. It specifies CASSDGQSGSLGEQFF.